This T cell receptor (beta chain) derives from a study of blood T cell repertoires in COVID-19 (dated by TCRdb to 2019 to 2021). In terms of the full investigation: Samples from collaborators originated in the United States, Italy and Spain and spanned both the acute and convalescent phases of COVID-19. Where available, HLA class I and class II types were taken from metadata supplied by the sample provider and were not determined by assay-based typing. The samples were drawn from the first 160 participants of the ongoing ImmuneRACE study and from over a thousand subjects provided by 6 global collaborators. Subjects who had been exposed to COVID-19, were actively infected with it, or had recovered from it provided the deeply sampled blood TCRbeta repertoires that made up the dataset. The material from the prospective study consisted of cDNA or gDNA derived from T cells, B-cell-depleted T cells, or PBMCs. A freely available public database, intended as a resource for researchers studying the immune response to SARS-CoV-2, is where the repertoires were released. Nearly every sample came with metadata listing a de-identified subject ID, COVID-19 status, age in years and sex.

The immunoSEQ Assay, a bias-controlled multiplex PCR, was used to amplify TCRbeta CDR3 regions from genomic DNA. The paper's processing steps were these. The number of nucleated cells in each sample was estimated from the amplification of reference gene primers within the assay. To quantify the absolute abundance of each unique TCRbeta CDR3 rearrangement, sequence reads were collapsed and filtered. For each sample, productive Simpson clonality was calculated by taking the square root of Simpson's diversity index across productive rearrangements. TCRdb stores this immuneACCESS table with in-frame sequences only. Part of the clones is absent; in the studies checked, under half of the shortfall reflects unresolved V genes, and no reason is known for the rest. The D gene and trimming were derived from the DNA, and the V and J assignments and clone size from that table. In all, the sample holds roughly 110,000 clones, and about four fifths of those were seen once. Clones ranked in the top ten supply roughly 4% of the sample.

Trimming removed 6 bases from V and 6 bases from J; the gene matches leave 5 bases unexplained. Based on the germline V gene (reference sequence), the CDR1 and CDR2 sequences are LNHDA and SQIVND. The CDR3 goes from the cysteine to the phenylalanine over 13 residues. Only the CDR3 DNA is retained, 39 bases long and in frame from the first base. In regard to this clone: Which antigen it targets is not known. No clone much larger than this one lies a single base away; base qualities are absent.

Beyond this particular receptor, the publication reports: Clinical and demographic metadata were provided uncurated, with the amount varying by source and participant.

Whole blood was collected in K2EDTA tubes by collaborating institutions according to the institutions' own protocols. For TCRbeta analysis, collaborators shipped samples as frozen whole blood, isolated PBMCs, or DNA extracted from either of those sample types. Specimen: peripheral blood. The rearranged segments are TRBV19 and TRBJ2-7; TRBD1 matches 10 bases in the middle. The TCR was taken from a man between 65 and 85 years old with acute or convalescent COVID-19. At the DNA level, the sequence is TGTGCCAGTAGACCGGGACAGGGGCGCGAGCAGTACTTC. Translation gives CASRPGQGREQYF.